A single sample gave rise to the 28 T cell receptor beta chains below, sequenced in a study of a mutant IDH1 vaccine in newly diagnosed glioma. Measured with immunoSEQ multiplex PCR; TCRdb has only the in-frame clones, and not every one. The repertoire holds about 47,000 clones, with 88% as singletons. These TCRs' antigens remain unknown. Time point here: week 35, safety follow-up. Each dose of the vaccine consisted of 300 ug of mutant IDH1 20-mer peptide, with topical imiquimod. The starting material was PBMCs, obtained from a glioma patient whose treatment included an IDH1 peptide vaccine. These receptors all stem from a woman aged 40 to 50 with glioma.

V is TRBV7-8 and J is TRBJ1-2, with D hard to call. The CDR3 contains 14 residues. CDR1 and CDR2 from the germline V gene are SGHVS and FQNEAQ. The germline V and J ends were trimmed by 5 bases and 5 bases, with 15 bases remaining between them. The CDR3: CASSPDSGSYGYTF. DNA for the CDR3: TGTGCCAGCAGCCCAGATTCGGGGTCATATGGCTACACCTTC.

This clone has a handful of counts. The rearrangement joins TRBV7-9 to TRBJ1-3; a possible D gene is TRBD1 (5 bases). The V gene lost 0 bases and the J gene lost 0 bases, with 12 bases spanning the gap. Looked up from germline, CDR1 is SEHNR and CDR2 is FQNEAQ (reference sequence). This CDR3 has 17 residues. CDR3 protein: CASSLAGAGTSGNTIYF. In nucleotides, the CDR3 is TGTGCCAGCAGCTTAGCAGGGGCAGGGACCTCTGGAAACACCATATATTTT.

CDR3 amino acids: CAYGQGPNQPQHF. Written as DNA, the CDR3 is TGTGCCTACGGGCAGGGGCCTAATCAGCCCCAGCATTTT. This chain uses TRBV30 with TRBJ1-5; a weak D match, TRBD1 (6 bases). Trimming cost V 7 bases and J 4 bases, with 14 bases left between them. Germline V lookup: CDR1 GTSNPN, CDR2 SVGIG (reference sequence). The CDR3 loop spans 13 amino acids.

The chain has TRBV4-2 and TRBJ2-5; 8 bases are a match to TRBD1. The CDR3 runs to 19 residues. V lost 0 bases, J lost 4 bases, and 16 bases stayed unmatched. Germline-derived CDR1 and CDR2 are LGHNA and YNFKEQ. The DNA for the CDR3 is TGTGCCAGCAGCCAAGACGGGGTACAGGGGGGTAGTATAAGAGAGACCCAGTACTTC. Residues: CASSQDGVQGGSIRETQYF.

The chain employs TRBV5-1 and TRBJ1-5; D remains unclear. V lost 7 bases and J 3 bases, leaving 14 bases between the germline ends. Germline CDR1 and CDR2: SGHRS and YFSETQ. This CDR3 is built from 14 residues. The CDR3 loop is CASHAGQDNQPQHF. DNA of the CDR3: TGCGCCAGCCATGCTGGGCAGGACAATCAGCCCCAGCATTTT.

The chain is built from TRBV15 and TRBJ1-1; D is possibly TRBD1 (5 bases). Per germline, CDR1 LNHNV and CDR2 YYDKDF (reference sequence). The CDR3 extends over 13 amino acids. The V end was cut by 0 bases, the J end by 7 bases, with 9 bases between. The CDR3 DNA reads as TGTGCCACCAGCAGAGATGGGGCAGGTGAAGCTTTCTTT. Encoded protein: CATSRDGAGEAFF.

This clone was detected only once. The chain carries TRBV5-4 and TRBJ2-1; no reliable D call. Germline loops: CDR1 SGHNT, CDR2 YYREEE (reference sequence). Trimming left V 2 bases short and J 6 bases short, with 6 bases between. CDR3 size: 12 residues. DNA for the CDR3: TGTGCCAGCAGCTTACTCCCCAATGAGCAGTTCTTC. It yields the protein CASSLLPNEQFF.

This clone was observed a handful of times. This rearrangement joins TRBV11-2 to TRBJ1-6, with a tentative D call TRBD1 (6 bases). This CDR3 is built from 15 residues. The ends were cut back, 5 bases at V and 3 bases at J, with 11 bases in the middle. Germline V gives CDR1 SGHAT, CDR2 FQNNGV. The CDR3 loop reads CASSTPGVYNSPLHF. In nucleotides, the CDR3 is TGTGCCAGCAGCACTCCAGGGGTCTATAATTCACCCCTCCACTTT.

The chain has TRBV1 and TRBJ2-3; the DNA was not compared with TRBD2, the D call given in the table. TRBV1 is recorded as a pseudogene. The CDR3 covers 17 residues. The CDR3 DNA sequence: TGCACCAGCACCGAACCCCCTCGCACTCCCCCAGCGGATACGCAGTATTTT. This sequence encodes CTSTEPPRTPPADTQYF.

V and J are TRBV5-6 and TRBJ2-1; D gene unclear. V was shortened by 0 bases and J by 10 bases, with 8 bases between the two germline ends. The CDR3 length is 12 residues. The V gene's germline CDR1 is SGHDT and CDR2 YYEEEE. The chain's CDR3 is CASSLVTEEQFF. CDR3 coding DNA: TGTGCCAGCAGCTTGGTTACAGAGGAGCAGTTCTTC.

CDR3 sequence: CASSTPQGLFNYGYTF. The CDR3 DNA follows: TGTGCCAGCAGCACTCCACAGGGTCTGTTTAACTATGGCTACACCTTC. The gene calls are TRBV9 and TRBJ1-2, with D possibly matching TRBD1 (6 bases). The CDR3 covers 16 residues. Germline V gene lookup returns CDR1 SGDLS and CDR2 YYNGEE. Trimming cost V 4 bases and J 1 base, with 17 bases left between them. Supplemented by reference TRBV9 and TRBJ1-2, the full variable domain reads DSGVTQTPKHLITATGQRVTLRCSPRSGDLSVYWYQQSLDQGLQFLIQYYNGEERAKGNILERFSAQQFPDLHSELNLSSLELGDSALYFCASSTPQGLFNYGYTFGSGTRLTVV.

The chain has TRBV5-1 and TRBJ1-4; D possibly corresponds to TRBD1 (5 bases). The CDR3 extends over 13 amino acids. Germline assignment: CDR1 SGHRS and CDR2 YFSETQ. The germline V and J ends were trimmed by 4 bases and 3 bases, with 7 bases remaining between them. CDR3 bases: TGCGCCAGCAGCGCAGGGCCTAATGAAAAACTGTTTTTT. This codes for CASSAGPNEKLFF.

This clone was counted between two and nine times. CDR3 in amino acids: CASSLTGPGEKLFF. The CDR3 DNA is TGCGCCAGCAGCTTGACGGGCCCAGGTGAAAAACTGTTTTTT. V gene TRBV5-1 combines with J gene TRBJ1-4; D call uncertain. CDR3 length: 14 amino acids. V lost 1 base and J 7 bases, leaving 11 bases between the germline ends. Germline lookup yields CDR1 SGHRS and CDR2 YFSETQ.

This chain uses TRBV7-8 with TRBJ2-7; 7 bases fit TRBD2. The germline gives CDR1 SGHVS, CDR2 FQNEAQ. V shed 6 bases and J 2 bases; nucleotides not matched to a gene: 10. The CDR3 totals 15 residues. This CDR3 is CASRKDRGRTYEQYF. The DNA of the CDR3 is TGTGCCAGCAGGAAAGACCGCGGGAGAACCTACGAGCAGTACTTC.

The chain links TRBV4-3 to TRBJ1-1; 7 bases map to TRBD1. This CDR3 spans 13 amino acids. J gave up 5 bases and V 1 base, and 1 base lay outside the gene matches. Germline CDR1 and CDR2: LGHNA and YSLEER. The CDR3 nucleotides read TGCGCCAGCAGCCAAGGACAGGGTACTGAAGCTTTCTTT. Its protein is CASSQGQGTEAFF.

The DNA for the CDR3 is TGTGCCAGCAGCTGGACTAGCGGGCCCTACAATGAGCAGTTCTTC. It encodes CASSWTSGPYNEQFF. The rearrangement links TRBV5-6 to TRBJ2-1; 11 bases are shared with TRBD2. With V trimmed by 3 bases and J by 2 bases, 1 base remained unmatched. CDR3 length equals 15 residues. The germline CDR1 and CDR2 sequences are SGHDT and YYEEEE.

The J gene is TRBJ2-7, the V gene TRBV27; no reliable D call. With 2 bases removed from V and 3 bases from J, the gap between germline ends came to 14 bases. Germline V gives CDR1 MNHEY, CDR2 SMNVEV (reference sequence). The CDR3 has 15 residues. Written as DNA, the CDR3 is TGTGCCAGCAGTTTAAGTCCTAGGACGCTCTACGAGCAGTACTTC. The encoded protein is CASSLSPRTLYEQYF.

This clone appeared a few times. The V call is TRBV29-1, the J call TRBJ1-1; 7 positions agree with TRBD1. Per germline, CDR1 SQVTM and CDR2 ANQGSEA. V trimming: 7 bases; J trimming: 5 bases; junction bases outside the gene matches: 10. The CDR3 extends over 13 amino acids. The DNA of the CDR3 is TGCAGCGGGGGACAGTTCGGGATAACTGAAGCTTTCTTT. Translated, it gives CSGGQFGITEAFF.

This CDR3 reads CASSKARSRLRTGANVLTF. The CDR3 nucleotides read TGTGCCAGCAGCAAAGCCCGGAGTAGACTTAGGACTGGGGCCAACGTCCTGACTTTC. V is TRBV21-1 and J is TRBJ2-6; the D segment call TRBD2 is taken from the table without a DNA check. TRBV21-1 is given as a pseudogene. This CDR3 is built from 19 residues.

V usage is TRBV12-5 and J usage is TRBJ1-2; no firm D call. Trimming stripped 2 bases from V and 4 bases from J, with 5 bases between. Germline V CDR1 and CDR2: LGHNT, FRNRAP. The CDR3 is made up of 12 amino acids. The CDR3 DNA follows: TGTGCTAGTGGTTTGATAAGCTATGGCTACACCTTC. Translation: CASGLISYGYTF.

This chain joins TRBV18 and TRBJ2-3, with D possibly matching TRBD2 (6 bases). CDR1 is KGHSH and CDR2 is LQKENI in the germline V gene. The germline V and J ends were trimmed by 3 bases and 0 bases, with 13 bases remaining between them. CDR3 length: 16 residues. The CDR3 DNA follows: TGTGCCAGCTCACCGAACCTAGGGAGGAGCACAGATACGCAGTATTTT. Its protein product is CASSPNLGRSTDTQYF.

V usage is TRBV29-1 and J usage is TRBJ1-1; weak D call: TRBD1 (6 bases). Germline V CDR1 and CDR2: SQVTM, ANQGSEA. There are 13 residues in the CDR3. Between the trimmed V and J ends, which lost 7 bases and 5 bases, there was a span of 17 bases. The CDR3 DNA reads as TGCAGCGACCACAGGGCTGGTGAGACTGAAGCTTTCTTT. The encoded protein is CSDHRAGETEAFF. The full variable domain, its missing parts supplied by reference TRBV29-1 and TRBJ1-1, is SAVISQKPSRDICQRGTSLTIQCQVDSQVTMMFWYRQQPGQSLTLIATANQGSEATYESGFVIDKFPISRPNLTFSTLTVSNMSPEDSSIYLCSDHRAGETEAFFGQGTRLTVV.

The chain employs TRBV4-2 and TRBJ2-2; 11 nucleotides align to TRBD2. CDR1 and CDR2 from the germline V gene are LGHNA and YNFKEQ. V trimming: 0 bases; J trimming: 6 bases; junction bases outside the gene matches: 9. The CDR3 is 18 residues long. The CDR3 DNA follows: TGTGCCAGCAGCCAAGATAGGATAGCGGGGGGGATGTCCGGGGAGCTGTTTTTT. Its protein is CASSQDRIAGGMSGELFF.

V is TRBV2 and J is TRBJ2-4; D might be TRBD1 (6 bases). Germline V lookup: CDR1 SNHLY, CDR2 FYNNEI. Deletions cut 7 bases from V and 6 bases from J, with 16 bases between. The CDR3 has 14 residues. The CDR3 region has the DNA TGTGCCAGCACCCCTACCCGGGACATAAACATTCAGTACTTC. The encoded protein is CASTPTRDINIQYF.

J is TRBJ2-3 and V is TRBV4-2, with no clear D. Trimming took 1 base from V and 1 from J, leaving 9 bases between them. The CDR3 totals 15 residues. Germline CDR1 and CDR2: LGHNA and YNFKEQ. CDR3: CASSQAGTGTDTQYF. The DNA of the CDR3 is TGTGCCAGCAGCCAAGCGGGTACGGGCACAGATACGCAGTATTTT.

The chain has TRBV28 and TRBJ1-5; a weak D match, TRBD1 (5 bases). From germline, CDR1 is MDHEN and CDR2 SYDVKM. Trimming removed 10 bases at V and 2 bases at J, with 15 bases between. This CDR3 is 14 amino acids long. The CDR3 sequence: CATYQGGGNQPQHF. In nucleotides, the CDR3 is TGTGCCACCTATCAGGGTGGGGGCAATCAGCCCCAGCATTTT.

The chain uses TRBV7-9 and TRBJ1-1; D uncertain. Per germline, CDR1 SEHNR and CDR2 FQNEAQ (reference sequence). The CDR3 has 13 residues. Trimming shortened V by 3 bases and J by 7 bases, and 12 bases separated the two germline ends. The CDR3 sequence: CASSLGNVIEAFF. CDR3 in DNA: TGTGCCAGCAGCTTGGGGAATGTCATTGAAGCTTTCTTT.

The chain employs TRBV11-1 and TRBJ1-2; a possible D gene is TRBD1 (5 bases). V was pared by 2 bases and J by 7 bases, with 17 bases between. CDR1 and CDR2 from the germline V gene are SGHAT and FQDESV (reference sequence). This CDR3 has 15 residues. CDR3 sequence: CASSLSQGLPRGYTF. The DNA for the CDR3 is TGTGCCAGCAGCTTAAGCCAGGGATTACCTCGTGGCTACACCTTC.